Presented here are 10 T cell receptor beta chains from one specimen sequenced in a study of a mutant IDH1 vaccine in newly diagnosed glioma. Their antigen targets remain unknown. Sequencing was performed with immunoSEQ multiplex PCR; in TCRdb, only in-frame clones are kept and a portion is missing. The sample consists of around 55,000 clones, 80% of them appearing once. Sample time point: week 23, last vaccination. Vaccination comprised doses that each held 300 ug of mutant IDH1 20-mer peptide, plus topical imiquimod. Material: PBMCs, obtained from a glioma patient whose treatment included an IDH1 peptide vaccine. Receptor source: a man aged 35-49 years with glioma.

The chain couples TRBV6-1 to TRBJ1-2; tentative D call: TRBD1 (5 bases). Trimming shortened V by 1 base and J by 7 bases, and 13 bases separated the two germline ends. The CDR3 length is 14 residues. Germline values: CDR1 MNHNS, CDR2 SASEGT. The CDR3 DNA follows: TGTGCCAGCAGTGAAGATACGGCCGGGACTGGCTACACCTTC. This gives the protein CASSEDTAGTGYTF.

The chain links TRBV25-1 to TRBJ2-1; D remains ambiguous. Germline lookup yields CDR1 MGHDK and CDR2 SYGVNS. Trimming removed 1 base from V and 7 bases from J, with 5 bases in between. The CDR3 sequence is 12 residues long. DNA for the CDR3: TGTGCCAGCAGTGAATCCGGAAATGAGCAGTTCTTC. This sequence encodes CASSESGNEQFF.

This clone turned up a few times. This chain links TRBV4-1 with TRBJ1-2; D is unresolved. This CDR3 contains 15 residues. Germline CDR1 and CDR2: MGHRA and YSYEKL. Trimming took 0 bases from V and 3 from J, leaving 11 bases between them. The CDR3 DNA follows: TGCGCCAGCAGCCAAGATACGGTCGGGGACTATGGCTACACCTTC. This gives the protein CASSQDTVGDYGYTF.

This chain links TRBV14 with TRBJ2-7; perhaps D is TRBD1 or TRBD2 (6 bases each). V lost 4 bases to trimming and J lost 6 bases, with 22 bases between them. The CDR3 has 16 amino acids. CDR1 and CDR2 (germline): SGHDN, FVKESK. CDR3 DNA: TGTGCCAGCAGCCGGGGGCGGGGAGCGGTGAAGGGCGAGCAGTACTTC. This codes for CASSRGRGAVKGEQYF.

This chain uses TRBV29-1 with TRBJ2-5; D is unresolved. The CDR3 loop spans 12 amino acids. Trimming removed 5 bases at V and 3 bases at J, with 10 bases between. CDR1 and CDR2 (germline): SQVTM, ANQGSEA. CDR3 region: CSVSAVEETQYF. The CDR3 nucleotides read TGCAGCGTTTCGGCAGTAGAAGAGACCCAGTACTTC.

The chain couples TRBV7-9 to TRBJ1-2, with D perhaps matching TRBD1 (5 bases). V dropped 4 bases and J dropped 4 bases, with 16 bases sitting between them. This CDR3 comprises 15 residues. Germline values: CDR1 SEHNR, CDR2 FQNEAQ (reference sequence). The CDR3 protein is CASSSAGGGSYGYTF. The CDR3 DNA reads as TGTGCCAGCAGCTCAGCGGGGGGAGGGTCCTATGGCTACACCTTC.

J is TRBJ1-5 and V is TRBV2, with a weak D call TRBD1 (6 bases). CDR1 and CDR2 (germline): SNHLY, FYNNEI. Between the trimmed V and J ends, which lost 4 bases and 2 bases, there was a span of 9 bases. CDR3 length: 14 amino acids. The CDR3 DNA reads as TGTGCCAGCAGTGCAGGGGTTGGCAATCAGCCCCAGCATTTT. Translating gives CASSAGVGNQPQHF. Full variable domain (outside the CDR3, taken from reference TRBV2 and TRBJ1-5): EPEVTQTPSHQVTQMGQEVILRCVPISNHLYFYWYRQILGQKVEFLVSFYNNEISEKSEIFDDQFSVERPDGSNFTLKIRSTKLEDSAMYFCASSAGVGNQPQHFGDGTRLSIL.

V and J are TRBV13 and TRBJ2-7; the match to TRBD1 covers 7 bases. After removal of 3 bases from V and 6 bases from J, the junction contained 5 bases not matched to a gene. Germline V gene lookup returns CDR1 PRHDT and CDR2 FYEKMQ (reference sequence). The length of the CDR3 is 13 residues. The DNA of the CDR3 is TGTGCCAGCAGCTTCCGGGACAGCGGCGAGCAGTACTTC. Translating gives CASSFRDSGEQYF.

The CDR3 DNA is TGTGCCAGTAACTCGGACAGGACGAAAACGGAGCCCCAGCATTTT. Translation: CASNSDRTKTEPQHF. The V call is TRBV19, the J call TRBJ1-5; TRBD1 matches at 7 bases. The CDR3 is made up of 15 amino acids. Germline CDR1 reads LNHDA; CDR2 reads SQIVND (reference sequence). With V trimmed by 7 bases and J by 8 bases, 14 bases remained unmatched.

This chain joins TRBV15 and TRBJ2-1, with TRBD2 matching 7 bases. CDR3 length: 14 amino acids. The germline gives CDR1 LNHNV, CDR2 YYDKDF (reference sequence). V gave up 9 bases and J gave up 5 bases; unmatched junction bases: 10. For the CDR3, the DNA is TGTGCCACTAAAAAGCGGGGTACCGACAATGAGCAGTTCTTC. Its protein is CATKKRGTDNEQFF.